The 15 T cell receptor beta chains below come from one sample, sequenced in a study of blood T cell repertoires in COVID-19. Assay used: immunoSEQ multiplex PCR; TCRdb lists only in-frame clones, some missing. The sample has about 180,000 clones, roughly 87% seen once; the top ten hold 2% to 2.5%. What was sequenced was PBMCs or T cells enriched from blood (not recorded which). All receptors come from a middle-aged woman with acute COVID-19.

V is TRBV19 and J is TRBJ1-2; 8 bases are a match to TRBD1. Looked up from germline, CDR1 is LNHDA and CDR2 is SQIVND (reference sequence). V shed 10 bases, J shed 3 bases, and the junction held 10 bases outside the gene matches. This CDR3 has 14 residues. The CDR3: CATSGGGGHYGYTF. The CDR3 DNA reads TGTGCCACCTCAGGGGGCGGGGGTCACTATGGCTACACCTTC.

The V and J genes are TRBV9 and TRBJ2-3, with TRBD2 as a possible D gene (7 bases). Germline CDR1 SGDLS, CDR2 YYNGEE. Trimming cost V 0 bases and J 0 bases, with 14 bases left between them. The CDR3 totals 17 residues. This chain's CDR3 is CASSVATGGASTDTQYF. CDR3 sequence (DNA): TGTGCCAGCAGCGTAGCTACTGGGGGGGCTAGCACAGATACGCAGTATTTT.

CDR3 protein: CASSQDFGNGGNNEQFF. CDR3 nucleotides: TGCGCCAGCAGCCAAGATTTCGGGAATGGCGGCAACAATGAGCAGTTCTTC. The rearrangement joins TRBV4-3 to TRBJ2-1, with D maybe TRBD2 (5 bases). Germline lookup yields CDR1 LGHNA and CDR2 YSLEER. V lost 0 bases, J lost 5 bases, and 17 bases lay in between. This CDR3 region has 17 residues.

This chain links TRBV7-3 with TRBJ2-5; 9 bases are shared with TRBD2. CDR1 SGHTA and CDR2 FQGTGA come from the germline V gene. The J segment lost 4 bases and the V segment lost 1 base, leaving 4 bases of the junction unmatched. The CDR3 runs 15 residues. The CDR3 protein is CASSLSGGAGETQYF. CDR3 DNA: TGTGCCAGCAGCTTAAGCGGGGGGGCCGGAGAGACCCAGTACTTC.

The V gene is TRBV28, the J gene TRBJ2-5; D might be TRBD2 (6 bases). The CDR3 length is 15 residues. V lost 5 bases and J 0 bases, leaving 13 bases between the germline ends. Germline CDR1 is MDHEN and CDR2 is SYDVKM. CDR3 coding DNA: TGTGCCAGCAGTACAAATCTAGCGAACCAAGAGACCCAGTACTTC. The encoded protein is CASSTNLANQETQYF. The whole variable domain, filled in from reference TRBV28 and TRBJ2-5, reads DVKVTQSSRYLVKRTGEKVFLECVQDMDHENMFWYRQDPGLGLRLIYFSYDVKMKEKGDIPEGYSVSREKKERFSLILESASTNQTSMYLCASSTNLANQETQYFGPGTRLLVL.

The CDR3 DNA reads TGTGCCACCAGTGACCAGGGACAGGGCCCCGCAGATACGCAGTATTTT. Protein product: CATSDQGQGPADTQYF. This chain joins TRBV24-1 and TRBJ2-3, with 9 bases aligning to TRBD1. The CDR3 runs to 16 residues. Looked up from germline, CDR1 is KGHDR and CDR2 is SFDVKD. The V segment lost 4 bases and the J segment 4 bases; nucleotides outside the gene matches: 8.

This clone has at least ten counts. This chain connects TRBV2 to TRBJ1-2; D not certain. Between the trimmed V and J ends, which lost 4 bases and 7 bases, there was a span of 28 bases. This CDR3 has 18 amino acids. The germline V gene has CDR1 SNHLY and CDR2 FYNNEI. The CDR3 is CASSGKGGEGNYGLGYTF. CDR3 in DNA: TGTGCCAGCAGTGGGAAGGGCGGGGAAGGAAACTACGGCCTTGGCTACACCTTC.

The chain links TRBV4-1 to TRBJ1-1; D unresolved. The CDR3 runs to 15 residues. V was clipped by 0 bases and J by 0 bases, with 8 bases between them. Germline loops: CDR1 MGHRA, CDR2 YSYEKL. This chain's CDR3 is CASSQDHQMNTEAFF. The CDR3 DNA follows: TGCGCCAGCAGCCAAGATCACCAGATGAACACTGAAGCTTTCTTT.

The V and J genes are TRBV2 and TRBJ2-7; 11 bases map to TRBD2. Losses at the gene ends were 6 bases for V and 3 bases for J; bases not matched to a gene: 10. The CDR3 consists of 16 residues. Looked up from germline, CDR1 is SNHLY and CDR2 is FYNNEI. The CDR3 bases are TGTGCCAGCAGAGGACTTAGCGGGAGGGCCTTCTACGAGCAGTACTTC. Encoded protein: CASRGLSGRAFYEQYF.

This clone was found once. The chain links TRBV7-2 to TRBJ1-1; a weak D match, TRBD1 (6 bases). The CDR3 runs 13 residues. Trimming took 3 bases from V and 5 from J, leaving 10 bases between them. Germline CDR1 and CDR2: SGHTA and FQGNSA. The CDR3 protein is CASSFLQGTEAFF. The CDR3 DNA sequence: TGTGCCAGCAGCTTTCTCCAGGGGACTGAAGCTTTCTTT.

This clone showed up just once. The chain employs TRBV7-2 and TRBJ2-3; possible D gene TRBD2, 5 bases. Germline CDR1 SGHTA, CDR2 FQGNSA. V was trimmed by 1 base and J by 3 bases, leaving 11 bases between them. CDR3 size: 15 residues. CDR3 region: CASSLDRLKTDTQYF. The CDR3 coding sequence is TGTGCCAGCAGCTTAGACCGACTAAAGACAGATACGCAGTATTTT.

The rearrangement joins TRBV19 to TRBJ2-1, with TRBD2 matching 10 bases. V dropped 1 base and J dropped 3; count of bases not matched to a gene: 9. CDR3 length: 18 amino acids. Per the germline V gene, CDR1 is LNHDA and CDR2 is SQIVND (reference sequence). DNA for the CDR3: TGTGCCAGTAGTATAGTGGGGATCTTAGCGGGAGGCTACAATGAGCAGTTCTTC. This codes for CASSIVGILAGGYNEQFF.

The chain carries TRBV29-1 and TRBJ1-5; maybe TRBD1 (6 bases). This CDR3 region has 13 residues. Germline V lookup: CDR1 SQVTM, CDR2 ANQGSEA. The ends were cut back, 6 bases at V and 0 bases at J, with 9 bases in the middle. Written as DNA, the CDR3 is TGCAGCGTGGCAGGGGATAGCAATCAGCCCCAGCATTTT. Translation gives CSVAGDSNQPQHF.

The chain uses TRBV29-1 and TRBJ1-5; 8 bases agree with TRBD1. The germline V gene encodes CDR1 SQVTM and CDR2 ANQGSEA. J was trimmed by 2 bases and V by 7 bases; bases with no gene match: 7. The CDR3 sequence is 14 residues long. CDR3 in amino acids: CSAGQGAGNQPQHF. The CDR3 coding sequence is TGCAGCGCCGGCCAGGGGGCAGGCAATCAGCCCCAGCATTTT.

The gene calls are TRBV24-1 and TRBJ1-5; the D gene is possibly TRBD1 (5 bases). CDR3 length: 13 residues. Deletions cut 5 bases from V and 4 bases from J, with 8 bases between. Germline assignment: CDR1 KGHDR and CDR2 SFDVKD. Here the CDR3 reads CATSAGRNQPQHF. In nucleotides, the CDR3 is TGTGCCACCAGTGCAGGGCGGAATCAGCCCCAGCATTTT.